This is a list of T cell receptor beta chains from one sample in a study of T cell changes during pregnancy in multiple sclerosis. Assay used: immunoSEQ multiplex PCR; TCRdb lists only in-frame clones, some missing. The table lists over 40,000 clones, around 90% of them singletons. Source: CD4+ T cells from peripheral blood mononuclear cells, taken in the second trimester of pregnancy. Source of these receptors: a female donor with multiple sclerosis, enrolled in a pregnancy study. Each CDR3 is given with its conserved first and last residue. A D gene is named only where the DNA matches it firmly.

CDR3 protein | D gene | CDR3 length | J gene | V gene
CSVDPVNTEAFF | NA | 12 | TRBJ1-1 | TRBV29-1
CASKYGRERNNEQFF | TRBD2 | 15 | TRBJ2-1 | TRBV2
CASSLVVQPNQPQHF | NA | 15 | TRBJ1-5 | TRBV5-6
CASKDRVSYEQYF | TRBD1 | 13 | TRBJ2-7 | TRBV18
CASSQMEASSYEQYF | NA | 15 | TRBJ2-7 | TRBV4-1
CASSPPPGRSNTEAFF | NA | 16 | TRBJ1-1 | TRBV27
CAWSAKKTDSVNEQFF | NA | 16 | TRBJ2-1 | TRBV30
CASRLYTTGSQETQYF | TRBD1 | 16 | TRBJ2-5 | TRBV5-1
CASSTDISYGYTF | NA | 13 | TRBJ1-2 | TRBV19
CASSRTARINTEAFF | NA | 15 | TRBJ1-1 | TRBV19